This TCR beta chain was observed in a study of vaccination effects on CD4 cells after COVID-19. Study-wide context: Participants were vaccinated with two doses of either the BNT162b2 or mRNA-1273 vaccine. Findings and caveats of the study: Few convalescent patients, and no early post-infection timepoints, were available to the study. Newly vaccine-induced clones made up most of the convalescents' post-vaccine spike-reactive clones.

The authors isolated CD4+ T cells after 9 to 10 days of culture. On both days 3 and 7, half of the culture medium was replaced with IL-2 medium. TCRdb's copy holds only in-frame clones and misses some; the assay was immunoSEQ multiplex PCR. The table includes some 49,000 clones, roughly 72% detected once. CDR1 and CDR2 (germline): SGHTA, FQGNSA. The V end lost 2 bases, the J end lost 1 base, and 5 bases lay between the germline ends. This CDR3 is built from 13 residues. A word on this clone: Its target is not known.

This chain joins TRBV7-2 and TRBJ1-1; no clear D. The clonotype comes from a human donor who had a prior SARS-CoV-2 infection. The specimen was CD4+ T cells from PBMCs cultured without peptide, collected before COVID-19 vaccination. The CDR3 nucleotides read TGTGCCAGCAGCTTATATCAGAACACTGAAGCTTTCTTT. Translated, it gives CASSLYQNTEAFF. Full variable domain (remainder filled in from reference TRBV7-2 and TRBJ1-1): GAGVSQSPSNKVTEKGKDVELRCDPISGHTALYWYRQSLGQGLEFLIYFQGNSAPDKSGLPSDRFSAERTGGSVSTLTIQRTQQEDSAVYLCASSLYQNTEAFFGQGTRLTVV.